This T cell receptor beta chain was recorded in a study of blood T cells in healthy people across ages. The second PCR ran about 7 to 12 cycles with a sample-barcoded 5' primer and J-beta primers. Every sample returned 2.5 million or more CDR3-containing paired-end reads. One entry per CDR3 protein, called by TCRdb with MiXCR from the 5' RACE reads. The sample comprises over a million distinct CDR3 sequences, approximately 60% of which are singletons, and 6.5% to 8.5% rests with the top ten. This clonotype was recorded a few times. V dropped 1 base and J dropped 0 bases, with 19 bases sitting between them. In germline, CDR1 is SQVTM, CDR2 ANQGSEA. This CDR3 has 18 residues.

The TCR was taken from a man aged 18 to 35 in good health. The V and J genes are TRBV29-1 and TRBJ2-1; possible D gene TRBD2, 6 bases. Specimen: blood. CDR3 sequence (DNA): TGCAGCGTTGAAGCTACCTGGGGGGTTGTAGGCTCCTACAATGAGCAGTTCTTC. This gives the protein CSVEATWGVVGSYNEQFF.